This T cell receptor beta chain appears in the sequencing data of a study of blood T cell repertoires in COVID-19. Study summary: Acute-phase and convalescent COVID-19 samples originated in the United States, Italy and Spain. Nucleic acid was either cDNA or gDNA, and it came from T cells, B-cell-depleted T cells, or PBMCs.

The CDR3 length is 19 residues. Germline CDR1 SGHVS, CDR2 FNYEAQ. V lost 0 bases, J lost 0 bases, and 13 bases stayed unmatched. The method was immunoSEQ multiplex PCR; TCRdb's version includes in-frame clones alone and lacks a portion of them. In the table there are roughly 200,000 clones, approximately 87% of which are singletons. The gene calls are TRBV7-6 and TRBJ2-5, with 7 bases identical to TRBD2. Sequencing used peripheral blood. The clonotype comes from a man between 60 and 70 years old who had recovered from COVID-19. The CDR3 coding sequence is TGTGCCAGCAGCTTAGCGATTCGACCGGGAGGCATAAACCAAGAGACCCAGTACTTC. This codes for CASSLAIRPGGINQETQYF. Full variable domain (remainder filled in from reference TRBV7-6 and TRBJ2-5): GAGVSQSPRYKVTKRGQDVALRCDPISGHVSLYWYRQALGQGPEFLTYFNYEAQQDKSGLPNDRFSAERPEGSISTLTIQRTEQRDSAMYRCASSLAIRPGGINQETQYFGPGTRLLVL.